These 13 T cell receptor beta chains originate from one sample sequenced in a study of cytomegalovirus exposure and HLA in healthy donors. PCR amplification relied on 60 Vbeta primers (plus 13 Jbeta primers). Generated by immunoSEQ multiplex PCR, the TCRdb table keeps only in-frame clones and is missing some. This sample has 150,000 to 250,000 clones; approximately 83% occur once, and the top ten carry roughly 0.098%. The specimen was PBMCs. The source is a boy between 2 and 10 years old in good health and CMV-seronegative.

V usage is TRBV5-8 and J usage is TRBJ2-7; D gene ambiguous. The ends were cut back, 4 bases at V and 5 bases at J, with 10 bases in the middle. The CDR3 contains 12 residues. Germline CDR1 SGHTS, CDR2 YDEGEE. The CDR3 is CASSRNSHEQYF. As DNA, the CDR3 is TGTGCCAGCAGCCGGAACAGCCACGAGCAGTACTTC. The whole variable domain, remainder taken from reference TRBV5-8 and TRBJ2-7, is EAGVTQSPTHLIKTRGQQATLRCSPISGHTSVYWYQQALGLGLQFLLWYDEGEERNRGNFPPRFSGRQFPNYSSELNVNALELEDSALYLCASSRNSHEQYFGPGTRLTVT.

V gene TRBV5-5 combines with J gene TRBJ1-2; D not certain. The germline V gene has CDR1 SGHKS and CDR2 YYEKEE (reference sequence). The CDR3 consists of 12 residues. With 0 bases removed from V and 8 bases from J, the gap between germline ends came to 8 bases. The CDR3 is CASSLAREGYTF. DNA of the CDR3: TGTGCCAGCAGCTTGGCCCGGGAGGGCTACACCTTC.

The CDR3 DNA follows: TGTGCCAGCAGCTTAAGGCGGACTAGCGGGGTAGGGGCCTCCTACGAGCAGTACTTC. It codes for CASSLRRTSGVGASYEQYF. The chain joins TRBV13 to TRBJ2-7, with 12 bases fitting TRBD2. This CDR3 comprises 19 residues. CDR1 is PRHDT, CDR2 FYEKMQ, per germline (reference sequence). With V trimmed by 2 bases and J by 0 bases, 11 bases remained unmatched.

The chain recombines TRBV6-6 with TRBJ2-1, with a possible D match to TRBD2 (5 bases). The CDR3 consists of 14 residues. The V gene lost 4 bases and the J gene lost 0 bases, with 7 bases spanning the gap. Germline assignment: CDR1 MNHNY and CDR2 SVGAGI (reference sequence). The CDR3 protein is CASSLGSSYNEQFF. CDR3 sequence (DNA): TGTGCCAGCAGTTTAGGGAGCTCCTACAATGAGCAGTTCTTC.

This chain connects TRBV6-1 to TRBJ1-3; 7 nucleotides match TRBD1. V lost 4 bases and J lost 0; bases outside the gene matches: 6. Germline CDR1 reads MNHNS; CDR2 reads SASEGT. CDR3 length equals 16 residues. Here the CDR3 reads CASSAIRDSSGNTIYF. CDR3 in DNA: TGTGCCAGCAGTGCAATCCGGGACAGCTCTGGAAACACCATATATTTT.

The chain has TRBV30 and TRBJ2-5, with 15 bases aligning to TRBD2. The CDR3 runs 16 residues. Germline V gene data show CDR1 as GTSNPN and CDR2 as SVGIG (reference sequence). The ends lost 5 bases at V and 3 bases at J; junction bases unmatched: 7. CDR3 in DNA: TGTGCCTGGGGCCGGGGACTAGCGGGGGGTAAAGAGACCCAGTACTTC. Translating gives CAWGRGLAGGKETQYF.

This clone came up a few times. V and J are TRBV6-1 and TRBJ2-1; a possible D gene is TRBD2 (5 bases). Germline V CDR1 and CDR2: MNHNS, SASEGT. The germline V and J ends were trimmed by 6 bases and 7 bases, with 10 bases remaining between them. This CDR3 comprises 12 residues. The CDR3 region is CASSLRENEQFF. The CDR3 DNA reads TGTGCCAGCAGCCTGAGGGAGAATGAGCAGTTCTTC.

The CDR3 protein is CASSKKRGGDYEQYF. Written as DNA, the CDR3 is TGTGCCAGTAGTAAAAAGCGGGGGGGGGACTACGAGCAGTACTTC. This chain uses TRBV19 with TRBJ2-7; TRBD2 aligns across 10 bases. Trimming at V came to 4 bases and at J to 3 bases, leaving 6 bases not matched to a gene. The CDR3 is 15 amino acids. Germline CDR1 reads LNHDA; CDR2 reads SQIVND (reference sequence).

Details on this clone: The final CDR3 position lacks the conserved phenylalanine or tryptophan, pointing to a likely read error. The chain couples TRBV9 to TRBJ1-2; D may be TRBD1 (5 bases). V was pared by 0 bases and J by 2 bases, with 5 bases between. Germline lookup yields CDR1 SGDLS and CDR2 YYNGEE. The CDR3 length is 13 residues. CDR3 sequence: CASSVEGNYGYTL. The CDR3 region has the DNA TGTGCCAGCAGCGTAGAGGGGAACTATGGCTACACCCTC.

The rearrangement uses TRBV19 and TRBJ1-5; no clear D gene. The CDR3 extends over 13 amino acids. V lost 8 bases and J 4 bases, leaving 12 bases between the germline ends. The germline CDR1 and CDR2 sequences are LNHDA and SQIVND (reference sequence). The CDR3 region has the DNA TGTGCCAGTCGCACAGCTCTGAATCAGCCCCAGCATTTT. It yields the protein CASRTALNQPQHF.

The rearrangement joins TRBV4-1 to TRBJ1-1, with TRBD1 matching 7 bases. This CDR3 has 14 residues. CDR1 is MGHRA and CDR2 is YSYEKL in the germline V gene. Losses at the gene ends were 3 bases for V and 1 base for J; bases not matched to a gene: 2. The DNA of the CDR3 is TGCGCCAGCAGCCATCGGACAGGGAACACTGAAGCTTTCTTT. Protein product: CASSHRTGNTEAFF.

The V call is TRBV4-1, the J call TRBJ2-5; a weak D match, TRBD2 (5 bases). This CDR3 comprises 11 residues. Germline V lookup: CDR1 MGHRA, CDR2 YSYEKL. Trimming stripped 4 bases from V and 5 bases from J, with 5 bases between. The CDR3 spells CASSPGETQYF. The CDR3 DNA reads TGCGCCAGCAGCCCGGGGGAGACCCAGTACTTC.

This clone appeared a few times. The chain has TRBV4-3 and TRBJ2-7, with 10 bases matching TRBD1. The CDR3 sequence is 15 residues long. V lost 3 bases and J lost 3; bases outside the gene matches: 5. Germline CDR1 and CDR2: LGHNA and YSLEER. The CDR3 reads CASSQSGTGDYEQYF. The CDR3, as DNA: TGCGCCAGCAGCCAGTCCGGGACAGGGGACTACGAGCAGTACTTC.